The present T cell receptor (beta chain) was sequenced within a study of T-cell reconstitution after alpha-beta-depleted transplantation in children. Study-wide results and limits: Newly generated T cells supplied most T-cell counts and diversity one year post-transplant. At around two months after transplant, the alpha-beta T cells were reportedly derived from several hundred expanded clones that came from non-depleted graft cells. Surviving recipient cells, namely T cells and thymic progenitors, were the source of high day-60 TCRbeta diversity in some patients.

Losses at the gene ends were 4 bases for V and 4 bases for J; bases not matched to a gene: 15. CDR3 length: 17 residues. As to this clonotype: As yet, its antigen is unknown.

This sample's TCRbeta library carried unique molecular identifier barcodes. A single record per CDR3 protein comes from TCRdb applying MiXCR to the PCR reads. The table has fewer than 250,000 distinct CDR3 sequences, approximately 15% seen once; the top ten hold around 44%. This material consisted of PBMCs, mostly from graft donor cells, taken 360 days after TCRalphabeta/CD19-depleted stem cell transplant. The chain uses TRBV12-3 or TRBV12-4 and TRBJ1-1; 7 bases agree with TRBD1. The sequence came from a male patient aged 2-10 years who had a stem cell transplant for acute lymphoblastic leukemia, so the T cells may come from the graft donor. CDR3 residues: CASSSGVLTGMGTEAFF. The CDR3 bases are TGTGCCAGCAGTTCCGGGGTCTTGACAGGGATGGGCACTGAAGCTTTCTTT.